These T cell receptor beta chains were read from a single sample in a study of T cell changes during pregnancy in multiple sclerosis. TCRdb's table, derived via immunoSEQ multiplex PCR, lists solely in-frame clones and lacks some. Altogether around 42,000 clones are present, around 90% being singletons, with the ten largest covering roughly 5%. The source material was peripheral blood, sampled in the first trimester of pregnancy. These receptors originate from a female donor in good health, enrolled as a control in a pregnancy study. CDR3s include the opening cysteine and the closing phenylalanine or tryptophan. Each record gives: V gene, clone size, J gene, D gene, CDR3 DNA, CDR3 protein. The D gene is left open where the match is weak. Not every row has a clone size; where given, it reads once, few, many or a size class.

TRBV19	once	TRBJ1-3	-	TGTGCCAGTAGTGTCGCAGGGCGCCGCTCTGGAAACACCATATATTTT	CASSVAGRRSGNTIYF
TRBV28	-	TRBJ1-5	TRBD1	TGTGCCATCCAGGGGGAGGGCAATCAGCCCCAGCATTTT	CAIQGEGNQPQHF
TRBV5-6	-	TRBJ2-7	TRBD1	TGTGCCAGCAGCGATTCCGGGACAGCTTCTTACGAGCAGTACTTC	CASSDSGTASYEQYF
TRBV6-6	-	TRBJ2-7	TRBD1	TGTGCCAGCAGTTTCGGGACAGAGATCGCCTACGAGCAGTACTTC	CASSFGTEIAYEQYF
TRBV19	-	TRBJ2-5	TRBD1	TGTGCCAGTAGTTCGACAGGGTTCGAGACCCAGTACTTC	CASSSTGFETQYF
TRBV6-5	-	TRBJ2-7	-	TGTGCCAGCAGTTACAGGGGCCCTTACGAGCAGTACTTC	CASSYRGPYEQYF
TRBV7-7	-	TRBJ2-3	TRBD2	TGTGCCAGCAGCTCCGGGGGGGCCCACCCGGATACGCAGTATTTT	CASSSGGAHPDTQYF
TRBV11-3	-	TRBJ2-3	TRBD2	TGTGCCAGCAGCTTAGGGGGCGGGAGCCCAGATACGCAGTATTTT	CASSLGGGSPDTQYF
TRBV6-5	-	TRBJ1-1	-	TGTGCCAGCAGTTTCGACAGCATGAACACTGAAGCTTTCTTT	CASSFDSMNTEAFF
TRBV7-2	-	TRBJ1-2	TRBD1	TGTGCCAGCAGCCCAGGGACAGGGGACGCTGGCTACACCTTC	CASSPGTGDAGYTF
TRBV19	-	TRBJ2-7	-	TGTGCCAGTAGTATCTCCCAGGGCTACGAGCAGTACTTC	CASSISQGYEQYF
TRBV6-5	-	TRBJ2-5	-	TGTGCCAGCAGGGGACTTGAAGAGACCCAGTACTTC	CASRGLEETQYF
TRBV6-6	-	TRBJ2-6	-	TGTGCCAGCAGTTACACGGTAGGGGCTGGGGCCAACGTCCTGACTTTC	CASSYTVGAGANVLTF
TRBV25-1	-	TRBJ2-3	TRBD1	TGTGCCAGCAGTGTTCCAAGGGGACAGGGGGCGAGAGATACGCAGTATTTT	CASSVPRGQGARDTQYF
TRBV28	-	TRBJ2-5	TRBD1	TGTGCCAGCAGTTTATTTTCGTCAGGGGGCTCCGAGACCCAGTACTTC	CASSLFSSGGSETQYF
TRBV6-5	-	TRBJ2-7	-	TGTGCCAGTCGTGGTCAGGGTGGCTACGAGCAGTACTTC	CASRGQGGYEQYF
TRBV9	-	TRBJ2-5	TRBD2	TGTGCCAGCAGCGTAGGAGGGAGGGTCTCTGCAGAGACCCAGTACTTC	CASSVGGRVSAETQYF
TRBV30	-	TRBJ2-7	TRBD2	TGTGCCTGGAGTGTACGGGGTGGGGCGGGAGGCGGGGGGCAGTACTTC	CAWSVRGGAGGGGQYF
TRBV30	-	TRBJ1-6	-	TGTGCCTGGATTGACAGGCCGTCCGGGGATTCACCCCTCCACTTT	CAWIDRPSGDSPLHF
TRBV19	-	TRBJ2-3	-	TGTGCCAGTAGTATTCGGGCTAGCTTCGGCACAGATACGCAGTATTTT	CASSIRASFGTDTQYF
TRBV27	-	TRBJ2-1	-	TGTGCCAGCAGTCTAGACCCCCCTTCGGGAGTTATCAATGAGCAGTTCTTC	CASSLDPPSGVINEQFF
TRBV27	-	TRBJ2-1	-	TGTGCCAGCAGTCTGACTATAGGTGGCTATGAGCAGTTCTTC	CASSLTIGGYEQFF
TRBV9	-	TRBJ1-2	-	TGTGCCAGCAGCGTAGGAGGGGGGGGGTATGGCTACACCTTC	CASSVGGGGYGYTF
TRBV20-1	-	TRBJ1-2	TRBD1	TGCAGTGCTAGGGCAACAGGGGGTGTCACCTTC	CSARATGGVTF
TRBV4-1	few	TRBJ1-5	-	TGCGCCAGCAGCCAAGTTGCGGGGGGCGGCGGCAATCAGCCCCAGCATTTT	CASSQVAGGGGNQPQHF
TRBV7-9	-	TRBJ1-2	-	TGTGCCAGCAGCTTAGGTGACAGTAGGCATGGCTACACCTTC	CASSLGDSRHGYTF
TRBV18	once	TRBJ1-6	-	TGTGCCAGCTCACCTGGGGGGAGTAATTCACCCCTCCACTTT	CASSPGGSNSPLHF
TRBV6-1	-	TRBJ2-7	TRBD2	TGTGCCAGCAGTCCGGGACTAGCGGGAGGGGAGCAGTACTTC	CASSPGLAGGEQYF
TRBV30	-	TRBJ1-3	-	TGTGCCTGGAGTAAGGGGCTTGGAAACACCATATATTTT	CAWSKGLGNTIYF
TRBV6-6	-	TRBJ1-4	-	TGTGCCAGCAGCAGACAGGAAAAACTGTTTTTT	CASSRQEKLFF
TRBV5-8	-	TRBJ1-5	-	TGTGCCAGCAGCTTATACCTACAGGAAAATAGCAATCAGCCCCAGCATTTT	CASSLYLQENSNQPQHF
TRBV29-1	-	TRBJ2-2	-	TGCAGCGTTGAATTTGGGGGACTTAACACCGGGGAGCTGTTTTTT	CSVEFGGLNTGELFF
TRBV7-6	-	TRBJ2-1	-	TGTGCCAGCAGCTTATTTTCCATTGAGCGGACGATCTACAATGAGCAGTTCTTC	CASSLFSIERTIYNEQFF
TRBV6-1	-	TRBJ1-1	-	TGTGCCAGCAGGACAGGGAACACTGAAGCTTTCTTT	CASRTGNTEAFF
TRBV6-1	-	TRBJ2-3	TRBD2	TGTGCCAGCAGTGAAGGACTAGCGGGACCAGATACGCAGTATTTT	CASSEGLAGPDTQYF
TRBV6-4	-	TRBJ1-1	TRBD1	TGTGCCAGCAGGGTCACCCGACAGGGGAGGGCTTTCTTT	CASRVTRQGRAFF
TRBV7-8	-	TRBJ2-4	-	TGTGCCAGCAGCTATCTCCCCTTCTTAGCCAAAAACATTCAGTACTTC	CASSYLPFLAKNIQYF
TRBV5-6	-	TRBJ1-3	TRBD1	TGTGCCAGCAGCTTGGTACAGGGGGTTAGCTCTGGAAACACCATATATTTT	CASSLVQGVSSGNTIYF
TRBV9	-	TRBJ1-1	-	TGTGCCAGCAGCGTAGGAAGCGGGAACACTGAAGCTTTCTTT	CASSVGSGNTEAFF
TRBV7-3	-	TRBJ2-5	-	TGTGCCAGCAGCTTAACTAGCGGCCAAGAGACCCAGTACTTC	CASSLTSGQETQYF
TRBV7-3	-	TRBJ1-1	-	TGTGCCAGCAGCTTAGACTCCGACAGGAACACTGAAGCTTTCTTT	CASSLDSDRNTEAFF
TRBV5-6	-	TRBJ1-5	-	TGTGCCAGCAGCCGGAGGGGTCAGCCCCAGCATTTT	CASSRRGQPQHF